The 15 T cell receptor beta chains given below trace back to one sample, sequenced in a study of human T cells and chemical hapten exposure. Time point here: patch test 2, 6 weeks after DPC sensitization. Stated treatment: therapeutic diphenylcyclopropenone sensitization with weekly scalp DPC. TCRdb re-analysed the RACE reads in MiXCR, keeping a single row per CDR3 protein. The data contain tens of thousands of distinct CDR3 sequences, 8.5% of them singletons. This specimen consisted of whole blood, obtained in connection with sensitization to the hapten diphenylcyclopropenone (DPC). These receptors were collected from a woman in her fifties or sixties with alopecia areata. Some clones in this sample may be carry-over from other donors' samples.

The chain is built from TRBV6-2 or TRBV6-3 and TRBJ2-7; 8 positions match TRBD2. CDR3 length: 13 amino acids. Germline V gene lookup returns CDR1 MNHEY and CDR2 SVGEGT. The V gene end was trimmed by 6 bases and the J gene end by 7 bases; junction bases not matched to a gene: 8. Here the CDR3 reads CASRTGGPREQYF. The CDR3 DNA reads TGTGCCAGCAGGACGGGAGGGCCGCGGGAGCAGTACTTC.

The rearrangement uses TRBV12-3 or TRBV12-4 and TRBJ1-1, with a possible D match to TRBD1 (5 bases). Trimming removed 7 bases from V and 5 bases from J, with 20 bases in between. CDR3 length equals 15 residues. CDR3 nucleotides: TGTGCCAGCAACCCGAGGGACGGATCGGGGACTGAAGCTTTCTTT. Translation: CASNPRDGSGTEAFF.

This clonotype was counted between two and nine times. The gene calls are TRBV6-5 and TRBJ1-1, with D possibly matching TRBD1 (5 bases). V gave up 2 bases and J gave up 5 bases, with 9 bases separating them. The CDR3 length is 13 residues. Germline CDR1 and CDR2: MNHEY and SVGAGI. CDR3 bases: TGTGCCAGCAGTTACGGGGGTGGGACTGAAGCTTTCTTT. It codes for CASSYGGGTEAFF.

This clonotype was detected many times. The chain joins TRBV18 to TRBJ1-5; possibly TRBD1 for D (5 bases). CDR1 KGHSH and CDR2 LQKENI come from the germline V gene. Trimming took 6 bases from V and 6 from J, leaving 18 bases between them. CDR3 length: 15 amino acids. The CDR3 bases are TGTGCCAGCTCCCTCAGGGAAACCCTCGGTCAGCCCCAGCATTTT. Translation gives CASSLRETLGQPQHF.

The chain uses TRBV5-4 and TRBJ2-3; TRBD1 matches 9 bases. The J segment lost 3 bases and the V segment lost 2 bases, leaving 1 base of the junction unmatched. The CDR3 is 14 residues long. Germline CDR1 is SGHNT and CDR2 is YYREEE (reference sequence). CDR3 protein: CASSFDRGTDTQYF. The DNA of the CDR3 is TGTGCCAGCAGCTTTGACAGGGGGACAGATACGCAGTATTTT.

In DNA form, the CDR3 reads TGTGCCAGCAGTCTCGGAGGGATCTCCTACGAGCAGTACTTC. Protein product: CASSLGGISYEQYF. This chain connects TRBV6-5 to TRBJ2-7; maybe TRBD2 (6 bases). Between the trimmed V and J ends, which lost 5 bases and 0 bases, there was a span of 11 bases. Germline V gene sequence: CDR1 MNHEY, CDR2 SVGAGI. This CDR3 contains 14 residues.

V is TRBV7-9 and J is TRBJ1-1; 8 bases align to TRBD1. Unmatched junction bases numbered 6, after V lost 5 bases and J lost 4 bases. The CDR3 loop spans 14 amino acids. Germline V gene sequence: CDR1 SEHNR, CDR2 FQNEAQ (reference sequence). The CDR3 DNA is TGTGCCAGCAGCCACTGGACAGGGCGCACTGAAGCTTTCTTT. Encoded protein: CASSHWTGRTEAFF.

The table lists this clonotype with a few counts. V and J are TRBV30 and TRBJ1-2; TRBD1 agrees at 9 bases. Germline trimming cut 2 bases from V and 10 bases from J; bases unmatched to any gene: 8. The length of the CDR3 is 13 residues. Germline V gene data show CDR1 as GTSNPN and CDR2 as SVGIG (reference sequence). CDR3 amino acids: CAWSWTGEIAYTF. The DNA for the CDR3 is TGTGCCTGGAGTTGGACAGGGGAAATTGCCTACACCTTC.

This clonotype was picked up many times. The CDR3 DNA reads TGTGCCATCAGGGACAGTCTGGAGCAGTACTTC. Protein sequence: CAIRDSLEQYF. The chain combines TRBV10-3 with TRBJ2-7; D perhaps matches TRBD1 (6 bases). Germline values: CDR1 ENHRY, CDR2 SYGVKD. The CDR3 covers 11 residues. Trimming pared 6 bases from V and 7 bases from J, leaving 10 bases between.

Only a few counts were recorded for this clonotype. This chain links TRBV11-1 with TRBJ2-3; 8 bases map to TRBD2. The junction had 11 bases not matched to a gene; V was cut back by 4 bases and J by 2 bases. Germline V gene sequence: CDR1 SGHAT, CDR2 FQDESV (reference sequence). The CDR3 consists of 17 residues. The CDR3 DNA reads TGTGCCAGCAGCTCCCCTTGGAGCGGGGGTATCACAGATACGCAGTATTTT. It translates to CASSSPWSGGITDTQYF.

The gene calls are TRBV29-1 and TRBJ1-1, with D possibly matching TRBD1 (6 bases). Trimming shortened V by 6 bases and J by 1 base, and 12 bases separated the two germline ends. The CDR3 is made up of 13 amino acids. Germline V CDR1 and CDR2: SQVTM, ANQGSEA. The DNA of the CDR3 is TGCAGCGTCTGGCAGGGGACGAACACTGAAGCTTTCTTT. Protein product: CSVWQGTNTEAFF.

At least ten counts were recorded for this clonotype. The chain is built from TRBV6-1 and TRBJ2-1, with 13 bases that match TRBD2. The V segment lost 5 bases and the J segment 8 bases; nucleotides outside the gene matches: 12. Germline CDR1 and CDR2: MNHNS and SASEGT. The CDR3 consists of 17 residues. CDR3 bases: TGTGCCAGCAGTAAAGGACTAGCGGGGGCCCGGGGGGATGAGCAGTTCTTC. Amino acid sequence: CASSKGLAGARGDEQFF.

This clonotype has at least ten counts. The chain links TRBV7-2 to TRBJ1-6, with TRBD1 matching 7 bases. Germline loops: CDR1 SGHTA, CDR2 FQGNSA. The trim removed 8 bases at V and 8 bases at J, leaving 3 bases unmatched. The CDR3 has 12 residues. This CDR3 is CASGRGDSPLHF. The CDR3 DNA reads TGTGCCAGCGGCAGGGGGGATTCACCCCTCCACTTT. Together with reference TRBV7-2 and TRBJ1-6, the CDR3 gives the full variable domain: GAGVSQSPSNKVTEKGKDVELRCDPISGHTALYWYRQSLGQGLEFLIYFQGNSAPDKSGLPSDRFSAERTGGSVSTLTIQRTQQEDSAVYLCASGRGDSPLHFGNGTRLTVT.

The J gene is TRBJ1-1, the V gene TRBV18; D may be TRBD1 (5 bases). The CDR3 extends over 14 amino acids. The V gene's germline CDR1 is KGHSH and CDR2 LQKENI. Trimming cost V 6 bases and J 1 base, with 12 bases left between them. CDR3: CASSRGTGNTEAFF. The DNA for the CDR3 is TGTGCCAGCTCGCGGGGGACGGGGAACACTGAAGCTTTCTTT.

This clonotype was observed a handful of times. The rearrangement links TRBV30 to TRBJ2-3; the D gene is possibly TRBD1 (6 bases). The CDR3 totals 14 residues. The germline V and J ends were trimmed by 1 base and 2 bases, with 10 bases remaining between them. The germline V gene encodes CDR1 GTSNPN and CDR2 SVGIG (reference sequence). CDR3 loop: CAWSGGQSTDTQYF. The CDR3 DNA sequence: TGTGCCTGGAGTGGTGGACAGTCCACAGATACGCAGTATTTT.